This TCR beta chain was captured in a study of T cell responses to AZD1222 COVID-19 vaccine. The study's findings and limits: Seropositive status at baseline applied to only a handful of AZD1222 recipients.

The CDR3 totals 13 residues. J gave up 1 base and V 6 bases, and 2 bases lay outside the gene matches. Per germline, CDR1 MNHEY and CDR2 SVGAGI. Generated by immunoSEQ multiplex PCR, the TCRdb table keeps only in-frame clones and is missing some. The profile shows more than 85,000 clones, about 90% of them singletons. Regarding this clone: The target antigen is unknown.

Samples with a second dose at about 4 or about 12 weeks were pooled together. This TCR was sampled from an adult who received the AZD1222 COVID-19 vaccine. Material: peripheral blood, obtained 28 days after the second AZD1222 dose. The chain joins TRBV6-5 to TRBJ1-1; the match to TRBD1 covers 7 bases. As DNA, the CDR3 is TGTGCCAGCAGCCGGACAGGGAACACTGAAGCTTTCTTT. It encodes CASSRTGNTEAFF.